This is a list of T cell receptor beta chains from one sample in a study of cytomegalovirus exposure and HLA in healthy donors. Produced via immunoSEQ multiplex PCR; TCRdb's table is partial and in-frame only. The sample shows under 200,000 clones, 65% to 85% of them seen only once. Source material: PBMCs. The receptor source for this set is a woman aged 50 to 65 in good health and CMV-seropositive. Both conserved end residues are part of each CDR3. Each record gives: J gene, V gene, clone size, D gene, CDR3 protein, CDR3 DNA. A D gene is named only where the DNA matches it firmly. Size values are once, few and many counts, or a class for expanded clones, and some rows have none.

TRBJ2-7,TRBV30,NA,TRBD1,CAWSPHRGFGYEQYF,TGTGCCTGGAGTCCCCACAGGGGTTTCGGCTACGAGCAGTACTTC
TRBJ1-2,TRBV6-1,NA,NA,CASSLQGTQNYGYTF,TGTGCCAGCAGTTTACAGGGAACCCAAAACTATGGCTACACCTTC
TRBJ2-1,TRBV7-2,NA,TRBD2,CASSLTRLAGFTAQFF,TGTGCCAGCAGCTTAACGCGACTAGCGGGATTCACTGCGCAGTTCTTC
TRBJ1-1,TRBV6-1,few,NA,CASGRDRDTEAFF,TGTGCCAGCGGCAGGGATAGGGACACTGAAGCTTTCTTT
TRBJ1-1,TRBV7-2,few,NA,CASSSTVIRAFF,TGTGCCAGCAGCAGCACTGTAATTCGAGCTTTCTTT
TRBJ1-4,TRBV7-2,NA,TRBD1,CASSSDRAGEKLFF,TGTGCCAGCAGCTCCGACAGGGCGGGGGAAAAACTGTTTTTT
TRBJ2-5,TRBV6-6,NA,TRBD1,CASSSGTAPGKETQYF,TGTGCCAGCAGTTCGGGGACAGCCCCCGGAAAAGAGACCCAGTACTTC
TRBJ1-2,TRBV6-6,NA,NA,CASRAAGVGYTF,TGTGCCAGCAGGGCGGCAGGGGTTGGCTACACCTTC
TRBJ2-7,TRBV4-1,NA,TRBD2,CASSLTAGGTYEQYF,TGCGCCAGCAGCCTCACCGCGGGGGGGACCTACGAGCAGTACTTC
TRBJ2-2,TRBV5-1,NA,TRBD2,CASSLGLTSGSRANTGELFF,TGCGCCAGCAGCTTGGGTTTGACTAGCGGGAGTCGTGCGAACACCGGGGAGCTGTTTTTT
TRBJ2-7,TRBV5-4,NA,NA,CASSPKGQSYEQYF,TGTGCCAGCAGCCCAAAAGGACAATCCTACGAGCAGTACTTC
TRBJ2-5,TRBV2,NA,TRBD1,CASTGGAAETQYF,TGTGCCAGCACAGGGGGCGCAGCAGAGACCCAGTACTTC
TRBJ2-1,TRBV14,NA,TRBD2,CASSQDRLAVNEQFF,TGTGCCAGCAGCCAAGATCGCCTAGCGGTCAATGAGCAGTTCTTC
TRBJ1-1,TRBV6-5,NA,NA,CASSYSVTGYDTEAFF,TGTGCCAGCAGTTACTCGGTGACAGGATACGACACTGAAGCTTTCTTT
TRBJ1-3,TRBV5-1,NA,NA,CASSAHPVTGDTIYF,TGCGCCAGCAGCGCCCACCCCGTGACGGGGGACACCATATATTTT
TRBJ1-1,TRBV9,NA,NA,CASSEGGGTEAFF,TGTGCCAGCAGCGAGGGGGGGGGCACTGAAGCTTTCTTT
TRBJ1-2,TRBV5-1,NA,TRBD1,CASSLDGQGLYGYTF,TGCGCCAGCAGCTTGGATGGACAGGGCCTCTATGGCTACACCTTC